These 21 T cell receptor beta chains came from one sample sequenced in a study of CD8 T cells in Susac syndrome. The authors reverse transcribed roughly 0.5 to 1 ug RNA with random hexamers. TCRdb re-derived calls from the immunoSEQ multiplex PCR reads in MiXCR, one entry per CDR3 protein. The sample consists of about 100,000 distinct CDR3 sequences, 95% of them appearing once. What was sequenced was CD8+ T cells from PBMCs. The receptors here all came from a human donor with Susac syndrome.

The V and J genes are TRBV29-1 and TRBJ2-7; D not resolved. Germline V gene lookup returns CDR1 SQVTM and CDR2 ANQGSEA. The germline V and J ends were trimmed by 4 bases and 5 bases, with 6 bases remaining between them. This CDR3 region has 10 residues. The CDR3: CSVGTNEQYF. The CDR3 coding sequence is TGCAGCGTTGGAACGAACGAGCAGTACTTC.

This clonotype was recorded only once. The chain employs TRBV5-6 and TRBJ2-1, with D possibly matching TRBD1 (6 bases). V was clipped by 4 bases and J by 13 bases, with 12 bases between them. Germline assignment: CDR1 SGHDT and CDR2 YYEEEE. CDR3 size: 11 residues. This CDR3 reads CASSRQVVQFF. The DNA of the CDR3 is TGTGCCAGCAGCCGACAGGTCGTTCAGTTCTTC.

The rearrangement uses TRBV5-1 and TRBJ2-7; a possible D gene is TRBD2 (5 bases). The ends were cut back, 4 bases at V and 2 bases at J, with 16 bases in the middle. Germline V lookup: CDR1 SGHRS, CDR2 YFSETQ. The CDR3 extends over 15 amino acids. The CDR3 loop reads CASSPEVSSPYEQYF. As DNA, the CDR3 is TGCGCCAGCAGCCCGGAGGTGTCTTCCCCCTACGAGCAGTACTTC. The variable domain in full, completed from reference TRBV5-1 and TRBJ2-7, reads KAGVTQTPRYLIKTRGQQVTLSCSPISGHRSVSWYQQTPGQGLQFLFEYFSETQRNKGNFPGRFSGRQFSNSRSEMNVSTLELGDSALYLCASSPEVSSPYEQYFGPGTRLTVT.

This clonotype has only one observation. The chain combines TRBV3-1 with TRBJ2-7, with TRBD2 as a possible D gene (6 bases). V lost 4 bases and J lost 2, with 15 bases in between. Germline CDR1 and CDR2: LGHDT and YNNKEL (reference sequence). The CDR3 is made up of 15 amino acids. The CDR3 region is CASSLTTSLTYEQYF. CDR3 coding DNA: TGTGCCAGCAGCCTAACGACTAGTCTTACCTACGAGCAGTACTTC.

The V gene is TRBV29-1, the J gene TRBJ2-1; 7 bases match TRBD2. Germline V gene sequence: CDR1 SQVTM, CDR2 ANQGSEA. The CDR3 consists of 15 residues. Trimming removed 2 bases from V and 0 bases from J; junction bases left unmatched: 4. Here the CDR3 reads CSVEYAGVSYNEQFF. DNA of the CDR3: TGCAGCGTTGAATACGCGGGAGTCTCCTACAATGAGCAGTTCTTC.

V gene TRBV3-1 combines with J gene TRBJ1-2; D is undetermined. CDR1 LGHDT and CDR2 YNNKEL come from the germline V gene (reference sequence). The CDR3 is 13 residues long. Trimming stripped 3 bases from V and 3 bases from J, with 8 bases between. CDR3 DNA sequence: TGTGCCAGCAGCCATGCAATGGACTATGGCTACACCTTC. Amino acid sequence: CASSHAMDYGYTF.

This chain connects TRBV20-1 to TRBJ2-7; weak D call: TRBD1 (6 bases). The CDR3 is made up of 14 amino acids. Trimming cost V 0 bases and J 3 bases, with 12 bases left between them. Germline V gives CDR1 DFQATT, CDR2 SNEGSKA (reference sequence). The CDR3 DNA reads as TGCAGTGCTAGAGATATGGACAGACTCTACGAGCAGTACTTC. This translates into CSARDMDRLYEQYF.

The chain is built from TRBV5-4 and TRBJ2-2; D ambiguous. V was pared by 3 bases and J by 0 bases, with 9 bases between. Germline V CDR1 and CDR2: SGHNT, YYREEE (reference sequence). The CDR3 extends over 15 amino acids. The CDR3: CASSSPTSNTGELFF. DNA of the CDR3: TGTGCCAGCAGCTCCCCTACCTCGAACACCGGGGAGCTGTTTTTT.

For the CDR3, the DNA is TGCGCCAGCAGCAATAGCGGGAGGACTAACACCGGGGAGCTGTTTTTT. This sequence encodes CASSNSGRTNTGELFF. The chain has TRBV5-1 and TRBJ2-2; 10 positions agree with TRBD2. This CDR3 has 16 amino acids. Trimming removed 4 bases from V and 2 bases from J; junction bases left unmatched: 5. CDR1 is SGHRS, CDR2 YFSETQ, per germline.

The chain is built from TRBV19 and TRBJ2-3; maybe TRBD1 (5 bases). This CDR3 contains 13 residues. V was shortened by 5 bases and J by 9 bases, with 15 bases between the two germline ends. Germline V gene lookup returns CDR1 LNHDA and CDR2 SQIVND (reference sequence). The CDR3 DNA follows: TGTGCCAGTAGTGGCGAGCGCTCAGGGACGCAGTATTTT. Residues: CASSGERSGTQYF.

This rearrangement joins TRBV21-1 to TRBJ1-1; the D call in the table, TRBD1, was not verified against the DNA. TRBV21-1 counts as a pseudogene. CDR3 length: 14 residues. CDR3 bases: TGTGCCAGCAGCCCAGGGGGCCTCCGGCAGGAAGCTTTCTTT. As protein: CASSPGGLRQEAFF.

This clonotype showed up just once. The rearrangement uses TRBV20-1 and TRBJ1-1, with D unresolved. Germline assignment: CDR1 DFQATT and CDR2 SNEGSKA (reference sequence). V was trimmed by 7 bases and J by 2 bases, leaving 11 bases between them. The CDR3 spans 12 residues. CDR3 in amino acids: CSVRQINTEAFF. In DNA form, the CDR3 reads TGCAGTGTTCGGCAGATAAACACTGAAGCTTTCTTT.

This clonotype is a singleton in its sample. The J gene is TRBJ2-1, the V gene TRBV5-1, with D maybe TRBD2 (6 bases). The CDR3 runs to 16 residues. Per the germline V gene, CDR1 is SGHRS and CDR2 is YFSETQ. The V end lost 3 bases, the J end lost 6 bases, and 19 bases lay between the germline ends. The CDR3 sequence is CASSSALMRDGNEQFF. CDR3 nucleotide sequence: TGCGCCAGCAGCTCCGCCTTGATGCGGGATGGCAATGAGCAGTTCTTC.

The V call is TRBV6-6, the J call TRBJ2-1; maybe TRBD2 (5 bases). The V end lost 6 bases, the J end lost 4 bases, and 16 bases lay between the germline ends. This CDR3 region has 15 residues. Germline-derived CDR1 and CDR2 are MNHNY and SVGAGI (reference sequence). Here the CDR3 reads CASRLPLAPYNEQFF. The CDR3 nucleotides read TGTGCCAGCAGACTCCCATTAGCGCCTTACAATGAGCAGTTCTTC.

This chain's CDR3 is CASSFQTNQPQHF. CDR3 sequence (DNA): TGTGCCAGCAGTTTCCAGACCAATCAGCCCCAGCATTTT. The gene calls are TRBV12-3 or TRBV12-4 and TRBJ1-5; no clear D. The CDR3 length is 13 residues. V was trimmed by 3 bases and J by 3 bases, leaving 6 bases between them.

The chain uses TRBV23-1 and TRBJ1-3; D is undetermined. Being an ORF, TRBV23-1 has a function that is uncertain. This CDR3 comprises 13 residues. CDR3 sequence (DNA): TGCAGCCCGTGCAGAGGGCCTGGAAACACCATATATTTT. Residues: CSPCRGPGNTIYF.

The chain uses TRBV11-2 and TRBJ2-1; D not resolved. Germline-derived CDR1 and CDR2 are SGHAT and FQNNGV. The CDR3 totals 13 residues. V was shortened by 0 bases and J by 8 bases, with 8 bases between the two germline ends. The CDR3 protein is CASSLDWVHEQFF. CDR3 nucleotide sequence: TGTGCCAGCAGCTTAGATTGGGTCCATGAGCAGTTCTTC.

This clonotype appeared a single time. V is TRBV29-1 and J is TRBJ2-1; D gene unclear. Trimming left V 1 base short and J 2 bases short, with 12 bases between. Germline loops: CDR1 SQVTM, CDR2 ANQGSEA. The CDR3 extends over 15 amino acids. CDR3 in amino acids: CSVEVGTNAYNEQFF. In DNA form, the CDR3 reads TGCAGCGTTGAAGTAGGAACGAATGCCTACAATGAGCAGTTCTTC.

In this sample, this clonotype turned up a few times. The chain links TRBV7-9 to TRBJ2-7, with no clear D. Germline values: CDR1 SEHNR, CDR2 FQNEAQ (reference sequence). This CDR3 is 12 amino acids long. V was trimmed by 0 bases and J by 5 bases, leaving 5 bases between them. This CDR3 is CASSLAGDEQYF. CDR3 DNA sequence: TGTGCCAGCAGCTTAGCTGGCGACGAGCAGTACTTC.

V usage is TRBV18 and J usage is TRBJ2-7, with no clear D. V lost 3 bases and J 3 bases, leaving 6 bases between the germline ends. CDR3 length equals 12 residues. From germline, CDR1 is KGHSH and CDR2 LQKENI. CDR3 nucleotide sequence: TGTGCCAGCTCACCGGAACTCTACGAGCAGTACTTC. Its translation is CASSPELYEQYF.

This chain uses TRBV6-5 with TRBJ1-2, with a possible D match to TRBD1 (5 bases). This CDR3 comprises 15 residues. CDR1 is MNHEY, CDR2 SVGAGI, per germline. V was trimmed by 3 bases and J by 3 bases, leaving 14 bases between them. CDR3 DNA: TGTGCCAGCAGTTATGTGGCACGAGGGGACTATGGCTACACCTTC. It yields the protein CASSYVARGDYGYTF.